This T cell receptor (beta chain) was captured by sequencing in a study of blood T cell repertoires in COVID-19. Study details: Sites across the United States, Italy and Spain contributed samples from acute and convalescent COVID-19. Sample material is recorded as cDNA or gDNA derived from T cells, B-cell-depleted T cells, or PBMCs.

As originally analysed: Using reference gene primer amplification, nucleated cell counts were estimated. Clones were sequenced by immunoSEQ multiplex PCR, and TCRdb holds only the in-frame ones, with some missing. That table is the source of V, J and clone size, and D and trimming were worked out from the DNA. The sample consists of 160,000 or so clones, about 88% of them appearing once. V was clipped by 3 bases and J by 3 bases, with 10 bases between them. This CDR3 is 14 amino acids long. Germline CDR1 is SNHLY and CDR2 is FYNNEI. The Seattle patients joined while their infection was active and were tracked longitudinally afterward.

This rearrangement joins TRBV2 to TRBJ2-3; no reliable D call. The sequence was obtained from a woman in her forties or fifties with COVID-19, enrolled during active disease. The sequencing sample was made of peripheral blood. The DNA of the CDR3 is TGTGCCAGCAGTGACGGATCCGGGACAGATACGCAGTATTTT. Translation: CASSDGSGTDTQYF.